Each of the 32 T cell receptor beta chains below was sequenced from the same sample in a study of OX40 agonist ivuxolimab in advanced cancers. The protocol was immunoSEQ multiplex PCR, while the TCRdb copy is restricted to in-frame clones and leaves out a portion. The profile shows tens of thousands of clones, approximately 84% of them singletons. Here the sequenced sample was CD4+ or CD8+ T cells sorted from blood, taken in a trial of the OX40 agonist ivuxolimab. The source of these receptors is an adult with an advanced solid tumor such as melanoma, head and neck, liver or kidney cancer.

The chain combines TRBV2 with TRBJ2-7; no definite D call. The V gene lost 6 bases and the J gene lost 1 base, with 10 bases spanning the gap. Per the germline V gene, CDR1 is SNHLY and CDR2 is FYNNEI. The CDR3 is 13 residues long. The CDR3, as DNA: TGTGCCAGCAGCCCCGACAAGTCCTACGAGCAGTACTTC. Amino acid sequence: CASSPDKSYEQYF.

This chain links TRBV10-3 with TRBJ1-2, with 8 bases identical to TRBD1. Germline CDR1 ENHRY, CDR2 SYGVKD. With V trimmed by 3 bases and J by 6 bases, 3 bases remained unmatched. The CDR3 has 13 amino acids. The CDR3 DNA reads as TGTGCCATCAGTGAAGGGGGACAGGATGGCTACACCTTC. Protein sequence: CAISEGGQDGYTF.

The chain is built from TRBV7-8 and TRBJ1-2, with 12 bases identical to TRBD1. CDR1 and CDR2 from the germline V gene are SGHVS and FQNEAQ. The CDR3 runs 14 residues. V shed 3 bases, J shed 13 bases, and the junction held 9 bases outside the gene matches. This CDR3 is CASSLAGTGGVFTF. The CDR3 region has the DNA TGTGCCAGCAGCTTGGCCGGGACAGGGGGCGTTTTCACCTTC. Supplemented by reference TRBV7-8 and TRBJ1-2, the full variable domain reads GAGVSQSPRYKVAKRGQDVALRCDPISGHVSLFWYQQALGQGPEFLTYFQNEAQLDKSGLPSDRFFAERPEGSVSTLKIQRTQQEDSAVYLCASSLAGTGGVFTFGSGTRLTVV.

The chain couples TRBV5-4 to TRBJ1-1; D is undetermined. This CDR3 region has 15 residues. V shed 2 bases and J shed 1 base, with 12 bases lying between them. Germline CDR1 and CDR2: SGHNT and YYREEE (reference sequence). CDR3 in DNA: TGTGCCAGCAGCTTAATGGGTCTTGGGAACACTGAAGCTTTCTTT. It yields the protein CASSLMGLGNTEAFF.

The V gene is TRBV7-2, the J gene TRBJ1-6, with D unclear. The germline V and J ends were trimmed by 2 bases and 7 bases, with 12 bases remaining between them. The CDR3 length is 15 residues. In germline, CDR1 is SGHTA, CDR2 FQGNSA. This CDR3 reads CASSLMGGPNSPLHF. The CDR3 DNA follows: TGTGCCAGCAGCTTAATGGGCGGGCCGAATTCACCCCTCCACTTT.

The chain couples TRBV5-6 to TRBJ2-5; D unclear. The end of the DNA fits TRBJ2-7 better, so the J call may be wrong. This CDR3 region has 12 residues. CDR1 and CDR2 from the germline V gene are SGHDT and YYEEEE. The CDR3 spells CASSLGRYEQYF. CDR3 coding DNA: TGTGCCAGCAGCTTGGGAAGATACGAGCAGTACTTC.

J is TRBJ1-5 and V is TRBV6-6; maybe TRBD1 (5 bases). Germline V gene sequence: CDR1 MNHNY, CDR2 SVGAGI (reference sequence). CDR3 length: 14 amino acids. Trimming stripped 6 bases from V and 7 bases from J, with 16 bases between. DNA for the CDR3: TGTGCCAGCAGGGGACCTAACGAAGGGCAGCCCCAGCATTTT. Protein: CASRGPNEGQPQHF.

This chain connects TRBV18 to TRBJ2-3; D is undetermined. Germline V lookup: CDR1 KGHSH, CDR2 LQKENI. V lost 0 bases and J lost 2, with 9 bases in between. This CDR3 contains 15 residues. CDR3 coding DNA: TGTGCCAGCTCACCACCGAGCAGGAACACAGATACGCAGTATTTT. Its translation: CASSPPSRNTDTQYF.

The V call is TRBV5-1, the J call TRBJ2-2; D call uncertain. CDR1 is SGHRS and CDR2 is YFSETQ in the germline V gene. Trimming left V 3 bases short and J 0 bases short, with 6 bases between. The CDR3 covers 14 residues. The CDR3: CASSWAANTGELFF. Written as DNA, the CDR3 is TGCGCCAGCAGCTGGGCAGCGAACACCGGGGAGCTGTTTTTT.

V gene TRBV7-2 combines with J gene TRBJ2-7; D unresolved. Germline values: CDR1 SGHTA, CDR2 FQGNSA. V lost 1 base to trimming and J lost 5 bases, with 9 bases between them. This CDR3 has 13 residues. The CDR3 region has the DNA TGTGCCAGCAGCTTAGGAGGCTTTAACGAGCAGTACTTC. It codes for CASSLGGFNEQYF.

In its sample, this clone was seen once. This sequence joins TRBV9 and TRBJ2-1; tentatively, D is TRBD1 (6 bases). CDR1 is SGDLS, CDR2 YYNGEE, per germline. Trimming removed 6 bases at V and 4 bases at J, with 17 bases between. CDR3 length: 15 residues. This CDR3 is CASTSKGDAYNEQFF. The CDR3 coding sequence is TGTGCCAGCACCTCTAAGGGGGATGCTTACAATGAGCAGTTCTTC.

V is TRBV7-3 and J is TRBJ2-6; 7 nucleotides line up with TRBD1. V shed 5 bases, J shed 4 bases, and the junction held 5 bases outside the gene matches. The germline CDR1 and CDR2 sequences are SGHTA and FQGTGA. The CDR3 has 15 residues. The CDR3 nucleotides read TGTGCCAGCAGCGCACAGGGGTCCGGGGCCAACGTCCTGACTTTC. It yields the protein CASSAQGSGANVLTF.

The chain combines TRBV5-6 with TRBJ2-7; D possibly matches TRBD1 or TRBD2 (6 bases each). The germline V and J ends were trimmed by 4 bases and 3 bases, with 11 bases remaining between them. This CDR3 comprises 13 residues. The germline V gene has CDR1 SGHDT and CDR2 YYEEEE. CDR3 coding DNA: TGTGCCAGCAGCAGGGGGAGGAACTACGAGCAGTACTTC. This sequence encodes CASSRGRNYEQYF.

This clone was detected once. Here the CDR3 reads CASTTSGANVLTF. DNA for the CDR3: TGTGCCAGCACTACCTCTGGGGCCAACGTCCTGACTTTC. The chain combines TRBV2 with TRBJ2-6, with no clear D. This CDR3 comprises 13 residues. Per germline, CDR1 SNHLY and CDR2 FYNNEI. V lost 7 bases and J lost 0, with 4 bases in between.

Worth noting for this clone: An end of the junction differs from the germline gene, which may be a read error. This chain connects TRBV5-3 to TRBJ2-7; 11 nucleotides align to TRBD2. TRBV5-3 is classed as an ORF, of uncertain function. The CDR3 runs to 15 residues. CDR3 sequence (DNA): TGTGCCAGCAGCTTCTTGGGGAAGGGACTAGCGGAACAGTACTTC. Its translation is CASSFLGKGLAEQYF.

The V call is TRBV5-1, the J call TRBJ1-1; no clear D. CDR1 and CDR2 from the germline V gene are SGHRS and YFSETQ. This CDR3 has 14 amino acids. V shed 0 bases and J shed 0 bases, with 6 bases lying between them. CDR3 sequence reads: CASSLEGMNTEAFF. The CDR3 coding sequence is TGCGCCAGCAGCTTGGAGGGCATGAACACTGAAGCTTTCTTT. The complete variable domain, with remaining parts taken from reference TRBV5-1 and TRBJ1-1, reads KAGVTQTPRYLIKTRGQQVTLSCSPISGHRSVSWYQQTPGQGLQFLFEYFSETQRNKGNFPGRFSGRQFSNSRSEMNVSTLELGDSALYLCASSLEGMNTEAFFGQGTRLTVV.

The rearrangement links TRBV5-1 to TRBJ2-2, with a tentative D call TRBD1 (5 bases). The V gene's germline CDR1 is SGHRS and CDR2 YFSETQ. V was pared by 5 bases and J by 5 bases, with 16 bases between. This CDR3 is 15 amino acids long. The CDR3, as DNA: TGCGCCAGCAGTCTGCTCCCAGGGCAAACCGGGGAGCTGTTTTTT. Its protein is CASSLLPGQTGELFF.

This sequence joins TRBV28 and TRBJ1-1; D is unclear. The CDR3 is 15 residues long. The germline V gene has CDR1 MDHEN and CDR2 SYDVKM. V was trimmed by 6 bases and J by 1 base, leaving 15 bases between them. CDR3 in amino acids: CASSATWGQNTEAFF. Written as DNA, the CDR3 is TGTGCCAGCAGCGCGACGTGGGGTCAGAACACTGAAGCTTTCTTT.

This clone came up a few times. The rearrangement joins TRBV6-5 to TRBJ1-2; D is undetermined. The V end lost 6 bases, the J end lost 6 bases, and 20 bases lay between the germline ends. The CDR3 loop spans 15 amino acids. The germline V gene has CDR1 MNHEY and CDR2 SVGAGI. CDR3 coding DNA: TGTGCCAGCAGAAAGAGTGGGGTCTTCCAACATGGCTACACCTTC. This codes for CASRKSGVFQHGYTF.

V and J are TRBV6-6 and TRBJ2-6, with unresolved D. V was trimmed by 6 bases and J by 2 bases, leaving 5 bases between them. Germline V CDR1 and CDR2: MNHNY, SVGAGI (reference sequence). CDR3 length: 13 residues. The CDR3 region is CASSQPGANVLTF. The DNA for the CDR3 is TGTGCCAGCAGCCAACCTGGGGCCAACGTCCTGACTTTC.

The genes are TRBV4-1 and TRBJ2-7; 9 bases map to TRBD1. V shed 0 bases and J 7 bases; nucleotides not matched to a gene: 7. The germline gives CDR1 MGHRA, CDR2 YSYEKL. The CDR3 is 15 residues long. In nucleotides, the CDR3 is TGCGCCAGCAGCCAAGATGCGGACAGGGGTGGAGAGCAGTACTTC. It specifies CASSQDADRGGEQYF.

The CDR3 loop reads CASSAGGHESYEQYF. The CDR3 DNA follows: TGTGCCAGCAGCGCGGGGGGACACGAATCCTACGAGCAGTACTTC. The chain uses TRBV9 and TRBJ2-7; maybe TRBD2 (7 bases). This CDR3 has 15 residues. Trimming took 3 bases from V and 1 from J, leaving 14 bases between them. Germline assignment: CDR1 SGDLS and CDR2 YYNGEE.

This clone was recorded only once. The chain carries TRBV5-1 and TRBJ2-3; 8 bases agree with TRBD1. CDR3 size: 16 residues. J was trimmed by 4 bases and V by 0 bases; bases with no gene match: 7. From germline, CDR1 is SGHRS and CDR2 YFSETQ. The CDR3 is CASSLEGRGRADTQYF. CDR3 in DNA: TGCGCCAGCAGCTTGGAGGGCAGGGGGCGCGCAGATACGCAGTATTTT.

The chain has TRBV6-5 and TRBJ1-1; unclear D gene. CDR1 and CDR2 from the germline V gene are MNHEY and SVGAGI. The CDR3 has 12 residues. V lost 8 bases to trimming and J lost 4 bases, with 11 bases between them. CDR3 bases: TGTGCCAGCGGGTCCCAGAGCACTGAAGCTTTCTTT. Its protein product is CASGSQSTEAFF.

As for this clone: The same CDR3 is also encoded by other DNA sequences in this sample. The rearrangement joins TRBV18 to TRBJ2-3; no definite D call. Germline V CDR1 and CDR2: KGHSH, LQKENI. CDR3 length: 13 residues. V lost 3 bases, J lost 0 bases, and 4 bases lay in between. CDR3 sequence (DNA): TGTGCCAGCTCACCGCCCAGCACAGATACGCAGTATTTT. It specifies CASSPPSTDTQYF.

The rearrangement joins TRBV30 to TRBJ1-1; 8 bases map to TRBD1. Trimming cost V 5 bases and J 4 bases; bases outside gene matches: 6. The CDR3 is 13 residues long. Germline V lookup: CDR1 GTSNPN, CDR2 SVGIG (reference sequence). Written as DNA, the CDR3 is TGTGCCTGGGCCGAGGACAGGGCCACTGAAGCTTTCTTT. Protein: CAWAEDRATEAFF.

In this sample, this clone turned up a few times. The chain couples TRBV19 to TRBJ1-5; possible D gene TRBD1, 5 bases. The germline V gene has CDR1 LNHDA and CDR2 SQIVND (reference sequence). The CDR3 covers 14 residues. Trimming shortened V by 5 bases and J by 9 bases, and 17 bases separated the two germline ends. In DNA form, the CDR3 reads TGTGCCAGTAGTCCTTGGGACGGCTCCATGCCCCAGCATTTT. Translating gives CASSPWDGSMPQHF.

This chain links TRBV9 with TRBJ2-7; tentative D call: TRBD1 (5 bases). V gave up 4 bases and J gave up 5 bases, with 19 bases separating them. This CDR3 is built from 15 residues. Germline values: CDR1 SGDLS, CDR2 YYNGEE. The CDR3 spells CASSPQVGVVHEQYF. CDR3 nucleotides: TGTGCCAGCAGCCCTCAGGTAGGGGTCGTCCACGAGCAGTACTTC.

The rearrangement links TRBV6-1 to TRBJ1-5; a possible D gene is TRBD1 (6 bases). Trimming left V 8 bases short and J 4 bases short, with 18 bases between. This CDR3 region has 15 residues. Germline V gene sequence: CDR1 MNHNS, CDR2 SASEGT. CDR3 sequence: CASGQFLTGNQPQHF. CDR3 in DNA: TGTGCCAGCGGTCAGTTTTTAACAGGGAATCAGCCCCAGCATTTT.

The rearrangement links TRBV4-3 to TRBJ1-2; a weak D match, TRBD1 (6 bases). The CDR3 is 15 amino acids. With 3 bases removed from V and 4 bases from J, the gap between germline ends came to 15 bases. Per the germline V gene, CDR1 is LGHNA and CDR2 is YSLEER. CDR3 region: CASSHLPGETYGYTF. In nucleotides, the CDR3 is TGCGCCAGCAGCCATTTGCCAGGGGAAACCTATGGCTACACCTTC.

The V call is TRBV7-2, the J call TRBJ1-1; 11 bases fit TRBD1. Trimming took 3 bases from V and 1 from J; bases not matched to a gene: 4. Germline-derived CDR1 and CDR2 are SGHTA and FQGNSA. This CDR3 region has 16 residues. CDR3 region: CASSFGDRGTNTEAFF. The CDR3 DNA is TGTGCCAGCAGCTTCGGGGACAGGGGGACGAACACTGAAGCTTTCTTT.

V usage is TRBV4-1 and J usage is TRBJ2-1; D gene ambiguous. The CDR3 runs 17 residues. From germline, CDR1 is MGHRA and CDR2 YSYEKL. V lost 1 base and J lost 0, with 13 bases in between. This CDR3 is CASSQADMGFSYNEQFF. The DNA for the CDR3 is TGCGCCAGCAGCCAAGCCGACATGGGCTTCTCCTACAATGAGCAGTTCTTC.